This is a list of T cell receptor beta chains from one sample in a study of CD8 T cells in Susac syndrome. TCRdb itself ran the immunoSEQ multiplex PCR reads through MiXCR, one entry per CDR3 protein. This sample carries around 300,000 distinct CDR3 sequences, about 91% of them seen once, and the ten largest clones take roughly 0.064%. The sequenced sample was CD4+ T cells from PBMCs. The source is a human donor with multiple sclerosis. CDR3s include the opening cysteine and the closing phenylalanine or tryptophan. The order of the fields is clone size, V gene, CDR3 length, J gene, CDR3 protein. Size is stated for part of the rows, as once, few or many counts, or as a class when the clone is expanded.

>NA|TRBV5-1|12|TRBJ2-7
CASSQTTYEQYF
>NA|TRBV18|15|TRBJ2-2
CASSRSGGHTGELFF
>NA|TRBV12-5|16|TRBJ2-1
CASGLGPGTSFNEQFF
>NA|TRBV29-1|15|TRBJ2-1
CSVRKAGGIYNEQFF
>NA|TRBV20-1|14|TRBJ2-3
CSAAGGVTTDTQYF
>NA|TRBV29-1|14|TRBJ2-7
CSVFDQLHSYEQYF
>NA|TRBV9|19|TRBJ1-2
CASSPTLGGQGARLYGYTF
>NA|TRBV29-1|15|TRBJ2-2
CSVGFKAGGNGELFF
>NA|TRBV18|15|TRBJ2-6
CASSPQGSGANVLTF
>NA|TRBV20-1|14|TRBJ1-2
CSAPPGGRGHGYTF
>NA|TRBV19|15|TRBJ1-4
CASSSLGRGDEKLFF
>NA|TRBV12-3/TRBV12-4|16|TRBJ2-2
CASSFLRTANTGELFF
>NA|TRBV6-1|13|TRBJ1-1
CASSEVRNTEAFF
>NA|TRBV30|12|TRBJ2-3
CAWSVFDGTQYF
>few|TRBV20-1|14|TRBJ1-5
CSASIGTGNQPQHF
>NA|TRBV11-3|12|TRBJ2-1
CASSTDQREQFF
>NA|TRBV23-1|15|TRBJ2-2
CASSPPAPNTGELFF
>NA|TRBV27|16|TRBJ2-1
CASSSKGAALINEQFF
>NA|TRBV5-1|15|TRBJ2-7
CASSLGQGRSGEQYF
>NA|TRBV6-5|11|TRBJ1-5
CASGVNQPQHF
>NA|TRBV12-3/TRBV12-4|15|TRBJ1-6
CASSLRGYLNSPLHF
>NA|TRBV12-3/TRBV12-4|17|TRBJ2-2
CASRAGGYAWNTGELFF
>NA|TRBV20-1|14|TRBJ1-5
CSADDRGSNQPQHF
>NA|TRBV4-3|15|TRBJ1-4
CASSQAGAAREKLFF
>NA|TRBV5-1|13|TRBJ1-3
CASQGLTGNTIYF
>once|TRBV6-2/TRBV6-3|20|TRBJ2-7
CASSYSGPNRASGNWDEQYF
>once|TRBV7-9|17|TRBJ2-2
CASSHGLAGLPTGELFF
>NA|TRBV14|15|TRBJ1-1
CASSQTGHPNTEAFF
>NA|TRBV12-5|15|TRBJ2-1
CASGPDFLPYNEQFF
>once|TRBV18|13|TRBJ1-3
CASSAGAGNTIYF
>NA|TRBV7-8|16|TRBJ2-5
CASSLPSFRAKETQYF
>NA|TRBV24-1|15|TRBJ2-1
CATSDIAGGYNEQFF
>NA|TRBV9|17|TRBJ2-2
CASSVEAGPSNTGELFF
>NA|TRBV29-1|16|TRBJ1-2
CSVEGGRDGGAYGYTF
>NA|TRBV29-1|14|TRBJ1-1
CSVEVGGGSTEAFF
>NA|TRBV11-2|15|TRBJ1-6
CASSFKTGINSPLHF
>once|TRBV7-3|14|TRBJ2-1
CANPRREAVDEQFF
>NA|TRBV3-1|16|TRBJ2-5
CASSQGRGGSQETQYF
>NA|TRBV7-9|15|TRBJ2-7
CASSLRRDRVNEQYF
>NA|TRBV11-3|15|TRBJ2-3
CASSLDSPPSHTQYF
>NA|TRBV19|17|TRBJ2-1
CASSNPAWSVGYNEQFF
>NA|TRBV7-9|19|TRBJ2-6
CASSLPPRRIFSGANVLTF
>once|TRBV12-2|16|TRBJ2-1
CASRLGGLAGPLLQFF
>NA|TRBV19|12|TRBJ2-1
CASRRGGNEQFF
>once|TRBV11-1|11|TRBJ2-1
CASSSTREQFF
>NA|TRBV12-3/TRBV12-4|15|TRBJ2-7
CASTTGMEKVYEQYF
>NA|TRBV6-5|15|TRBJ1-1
CATSGGGVGDTEAFF
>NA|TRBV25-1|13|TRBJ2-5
CASRDRAGETQYF
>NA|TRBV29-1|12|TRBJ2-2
CSVSRRTGELFF
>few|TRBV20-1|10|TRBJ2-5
CSARKETQYF
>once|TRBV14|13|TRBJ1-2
CASSQIRTDGYTF
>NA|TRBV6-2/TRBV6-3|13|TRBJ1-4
CASSSHLNEKLFF
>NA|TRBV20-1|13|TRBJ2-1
CSARSGGGNEQFF
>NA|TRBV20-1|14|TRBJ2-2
CSARDPNNPGELFF
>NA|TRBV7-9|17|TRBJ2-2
CASSLFRGVANTGELFF
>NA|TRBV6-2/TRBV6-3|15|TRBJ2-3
CASNTMGGTTDTQYF